This T cell receptor (beta chain) comes out of a study of Graves' ophthalmopathy and Graves' hyperthyroidism. Losses at the gene ends were 7 bases for V and 7 bases for J; bases not matched to a gene: 14. The CDR3 covers 16 residues. Other autoimmune diseases, uncontrolled infections, pregnancy and lactation each led to patient exclusion. Amplification of the TCR beta CDR3 regions used RNA transcripts (as template). First-round RT-PCR employed HTBI primers, with a second-round multiplex PCR after it. Each CDR3 protein is one row after TCRdb ran MiXCR on the multiplex PCR reads. The sample gives hundreds of thousands of distinct CDR3 sequences, about 20% of which show up once; approximately 6.9% is in the top ten. This clonotype occurred many times.

This receptor was identified in a woman in her late teens or twenties with stable Graves' hyperthyroidism. Some clones in this sample may be carry-over from other donors' samples. The J gene is TRBJ2-2, the V gene TRBV12-3 or TRBV12-4; 8 bases align to TRBD2. The sequenced sample consisted of peripheral blood. The CDR3 sequence: CASTLGAGAPGGELFF. In DNA form, the CDR3 reads TGTGCCAGCACCCTAGGAGCGGGAGCGCCAGGCGGGGAGCTGTTTTTT.